The present T cell receptor beta chain was sequenced within a study of regulatory T cells in long-lasting Graves disease. V trimming: 4 bases; J trimming: 4 bases; junction bases outside the gene matches: 9. The CDR3 contains 15 residues. CDR1 is SGHRS and CDR2 is YFSETQ in the germline V gene. PBMCs were the source of the RNA used for TCR sequencing. TCRdb fed the reads into MiXCR, producing one record per CDR3 protein. The sample consists of 910 or so distinct CDR3 sequences, more than 75% of them appearing once. The receptor's source is a woman aged 18 to 35 with Graves disease. The sequencing here drew on peripheral blood mononuclear cells (PBMCs), taken with antithyroid drug treatment, in newly diagnosed or persistent Graves disease (not recorded which). The V and J genes are TRBV5-1 and TRBJ2-5, with 8 bases aligning to TRBD1. CDR3 in amino acids: CASSISGTGLETQYF. In DNA, the CDR3 is TGCGCCAGCAGCATATCTGGGACAGGCCTAGAGACCCAGTACTTC.